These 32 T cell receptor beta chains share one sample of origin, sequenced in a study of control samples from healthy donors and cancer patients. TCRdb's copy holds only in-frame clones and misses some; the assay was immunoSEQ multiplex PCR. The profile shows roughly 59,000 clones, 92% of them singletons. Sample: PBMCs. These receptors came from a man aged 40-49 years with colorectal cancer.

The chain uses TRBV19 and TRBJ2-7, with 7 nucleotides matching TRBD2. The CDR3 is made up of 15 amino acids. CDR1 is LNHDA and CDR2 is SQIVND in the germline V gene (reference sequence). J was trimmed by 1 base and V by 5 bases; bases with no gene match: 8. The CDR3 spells CASSPRGFPSYEQYF. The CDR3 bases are TGTGCCAGTAGTCCGCGGGGGTTTCCTTCCTACGAGCAGTACTTC.

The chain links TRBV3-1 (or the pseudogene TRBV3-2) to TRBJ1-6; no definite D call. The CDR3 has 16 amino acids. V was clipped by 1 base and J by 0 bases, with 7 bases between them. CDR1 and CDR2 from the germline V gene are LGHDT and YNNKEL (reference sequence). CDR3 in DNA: TGTGCCAGCAGCCAAGGGTTCAGCTCCTATAATTCACCCCTCCACTTT. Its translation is CASSQGFSSYNSPLHF.

The CDR3 DNA reads TGCGCCAGCAGCTCTTCGGGGACAGGGAATTCACCCCTCCACTTT. Translating it yields CASSSSGTGNSPLHF. The chain couples TRBV5-1 to TRBJ1-6, with 9 bases aligning to TRBD1. The CDR3 runs to 15 residues. J was trimmed by 7 bases and V by 3 bases; bases with no gene match: 5. CDR1 and CDR2 (germline): SGHRS, YFSETQ.

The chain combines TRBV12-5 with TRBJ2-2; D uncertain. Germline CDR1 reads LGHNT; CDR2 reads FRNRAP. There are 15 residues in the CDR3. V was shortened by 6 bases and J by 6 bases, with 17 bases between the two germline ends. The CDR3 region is CASGRDEIKAGELFF. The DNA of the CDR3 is TGTGCTAGTGGACGCGACGAGATTAAGGCCGGGGAGCTGTTTTTT.

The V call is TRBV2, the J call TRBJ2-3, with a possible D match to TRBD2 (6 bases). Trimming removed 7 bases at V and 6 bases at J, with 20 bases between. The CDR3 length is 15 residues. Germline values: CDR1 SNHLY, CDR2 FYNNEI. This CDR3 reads CASNPGLSKLDTQYF. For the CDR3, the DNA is TGTGCCAGCAATCCGGGACTCTCTAAGTTGGATACGCAGTATTTT. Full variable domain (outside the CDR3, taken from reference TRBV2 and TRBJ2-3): EPEVTQTPSHQVTQMGQEVILRCVPISNHLYFYWYRQILGQKVEFLVSFYNNEISEKSEIFDDQFSVERPDGSNFTLKIRSTKLEDSAMYFCASNPGLSKLDTQYFGPGTRLTVL.

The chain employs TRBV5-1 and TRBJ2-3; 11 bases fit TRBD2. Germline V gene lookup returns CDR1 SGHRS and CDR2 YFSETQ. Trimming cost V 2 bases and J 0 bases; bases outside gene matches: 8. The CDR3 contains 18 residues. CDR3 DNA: TGCGCCAGCAGCTTCCGACTAGCGGGGACAGCTAGCACAGATACGCAGTATTTT. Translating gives CASSFRLAGTASTDTQYF.

The CDR3 region has the DNA TGTGCCAGCTGGGGGAGCGGCCACGAGACCCAGTACTTC. Translating gives CASWGSGHETQYF. This sequence joins TRBV27 and TRBJ2-5; D may match TRBD1 or TRBD2 (5 bases each). In germline, CDR1 is MNHEY, CDR2 SMNVEV (reference sequence). The CDR3 is made up of 13 amino acids. V was shortened by 8 bases and J by 5 bases, with 15 bases between the two germline ends.

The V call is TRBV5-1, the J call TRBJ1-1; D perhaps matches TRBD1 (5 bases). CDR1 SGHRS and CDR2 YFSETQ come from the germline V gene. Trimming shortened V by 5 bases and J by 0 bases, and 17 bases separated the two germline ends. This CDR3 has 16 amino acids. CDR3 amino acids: CASRPEPGTVNTEAFF. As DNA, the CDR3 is TGCGCCAGCAGACCAGAACCCGGGACGGTGAACACTGAAGCTTTCTTT.

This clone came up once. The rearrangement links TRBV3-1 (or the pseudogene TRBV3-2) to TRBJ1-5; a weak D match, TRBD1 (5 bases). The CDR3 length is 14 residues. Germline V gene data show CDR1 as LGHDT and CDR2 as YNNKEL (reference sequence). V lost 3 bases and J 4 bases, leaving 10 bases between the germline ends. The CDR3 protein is CASSQGLSNQPQHF. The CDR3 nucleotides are TGTGCCAGCAGCCAGGGACTTTCAAATCAGCCCCAGCATTTT.

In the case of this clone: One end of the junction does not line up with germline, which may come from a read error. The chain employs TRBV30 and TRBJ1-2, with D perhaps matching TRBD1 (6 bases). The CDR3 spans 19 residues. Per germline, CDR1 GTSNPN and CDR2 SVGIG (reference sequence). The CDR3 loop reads CAGRLRGSILVALGYGYTF. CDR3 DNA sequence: TGTGCCGGGAGACTAAGGGGGAGTATTCTTGTAGCGTTGGGCTATGGCTACACCTTC.

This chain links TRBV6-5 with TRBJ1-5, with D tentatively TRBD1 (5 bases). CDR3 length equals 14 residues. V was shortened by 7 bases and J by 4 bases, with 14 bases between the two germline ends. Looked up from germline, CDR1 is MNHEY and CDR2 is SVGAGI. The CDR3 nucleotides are TGTGCCAGCAAAGAAGGGGCTTGGAATCAGCCCCAGCATTTT. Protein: CASKEGAWNQPQHF.

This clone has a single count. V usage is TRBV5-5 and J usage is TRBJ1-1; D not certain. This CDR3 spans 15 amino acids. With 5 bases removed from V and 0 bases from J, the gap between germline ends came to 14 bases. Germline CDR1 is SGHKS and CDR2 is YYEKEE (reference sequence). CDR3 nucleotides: TGTGCCAGCAGTCCCCCGGGTCTGATGAACACTGAAGCTTTCTTT. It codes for CASSPPGLMNTEAFF. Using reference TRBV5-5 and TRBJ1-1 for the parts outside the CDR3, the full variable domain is DAGVTQSPTHLIKTRGQQVTLRCSPISGHKSVSWYQQVLGQGPQFIFQYYEKEERGRGNFPDRFSARQFPNYSSELNVNALLLGDSALYLCASSPPGLMNTEAFFGQGTRLTVV.

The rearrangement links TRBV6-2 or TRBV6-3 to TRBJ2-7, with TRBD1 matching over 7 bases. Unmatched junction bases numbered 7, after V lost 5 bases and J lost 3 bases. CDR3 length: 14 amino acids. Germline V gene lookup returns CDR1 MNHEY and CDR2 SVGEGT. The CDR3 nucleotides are TGTGCCAGCAGTCAACAGGGGATGAACTACGAGCAGTACTTC. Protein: CASSQQGMNYEQYF.

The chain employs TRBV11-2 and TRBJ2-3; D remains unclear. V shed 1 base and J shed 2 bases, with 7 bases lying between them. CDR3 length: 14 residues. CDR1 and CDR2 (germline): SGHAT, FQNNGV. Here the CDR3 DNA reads TGTGCCAGCAGCTTAGTCGGGCCCACAGATACGCAGTATTTT. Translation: CASSLVGPTDTQYF.

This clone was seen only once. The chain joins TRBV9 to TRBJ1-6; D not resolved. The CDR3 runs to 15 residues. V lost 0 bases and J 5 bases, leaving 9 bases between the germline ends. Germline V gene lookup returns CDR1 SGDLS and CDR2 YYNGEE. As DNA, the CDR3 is TGTGCCAGCAGCGTAGCTGGGCACGATAATTCACCCCTCCACTTT. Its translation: CASSVAGHDNSPLHF.

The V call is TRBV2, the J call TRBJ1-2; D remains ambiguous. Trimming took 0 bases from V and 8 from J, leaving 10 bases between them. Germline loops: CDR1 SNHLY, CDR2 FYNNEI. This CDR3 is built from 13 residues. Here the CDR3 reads CASSEALLGGYTF. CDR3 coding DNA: TGTGCCAGCAGTGAAGCGCTTCTGGGGGGCTACACCTTC.

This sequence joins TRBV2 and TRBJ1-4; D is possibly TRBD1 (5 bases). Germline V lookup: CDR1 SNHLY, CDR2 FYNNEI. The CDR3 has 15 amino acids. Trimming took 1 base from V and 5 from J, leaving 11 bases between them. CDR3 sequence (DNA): TGTGCCAGCAGTGAAGAGAGACAGAAGAATGAAAAACTGTTTTTT. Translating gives CASSEERQKNEKLFF.

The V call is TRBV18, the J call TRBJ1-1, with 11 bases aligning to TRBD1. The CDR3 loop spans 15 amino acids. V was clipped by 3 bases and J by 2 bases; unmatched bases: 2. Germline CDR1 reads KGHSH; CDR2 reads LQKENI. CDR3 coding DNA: TGTGCCAGCTCACCCGGGACAGGGGGAAACACTGAAGCTTTCTTT. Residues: CASSPGTGGNTEAFF.

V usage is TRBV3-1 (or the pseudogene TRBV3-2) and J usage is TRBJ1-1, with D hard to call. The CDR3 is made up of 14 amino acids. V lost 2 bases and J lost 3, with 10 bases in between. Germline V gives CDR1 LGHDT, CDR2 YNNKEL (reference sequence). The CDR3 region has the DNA TGTGCCAGCAGCCAACGGTACAGCTACACTGAAGCTTTCTTT. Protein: CASSQRYSYTEAFF.

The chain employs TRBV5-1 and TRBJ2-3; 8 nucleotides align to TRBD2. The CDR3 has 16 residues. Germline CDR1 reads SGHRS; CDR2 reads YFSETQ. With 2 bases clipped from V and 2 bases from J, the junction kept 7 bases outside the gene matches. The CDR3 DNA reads TGCGCCAGCAGCTTAGGACGGGGGGGCCCCACAGATACGCAGTATTTT. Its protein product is CASSLGRGGPTDTQYF.

CDR3 sequence: CSVARKNEQFF. The CDR3 DNA reads TGCAGCGTTGCGAGGAAGAATGAGCAGTTCTTC. The chain is built from TRBV29-1 and TRBJ2-1, with no clear D. This CDR3 contains 11 residues. Germline values: CDR1 SQVTM, CDR2 ANQGSEA. V was pared by 4 bases and J by 7 bases, with 8 bases between.

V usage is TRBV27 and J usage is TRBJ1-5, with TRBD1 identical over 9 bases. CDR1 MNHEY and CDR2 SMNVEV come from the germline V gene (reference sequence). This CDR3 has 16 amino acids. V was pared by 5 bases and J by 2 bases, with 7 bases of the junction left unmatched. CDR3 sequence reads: CASSPRDRVGNQPQHF. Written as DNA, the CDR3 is TGTGCCAGCAGTCCCCGGGACAGGGTGGGCAATCAGCCCCAGCATTTT.

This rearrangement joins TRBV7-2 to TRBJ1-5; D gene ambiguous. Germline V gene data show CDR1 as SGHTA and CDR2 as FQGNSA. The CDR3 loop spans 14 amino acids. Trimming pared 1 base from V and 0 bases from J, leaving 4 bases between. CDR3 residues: CASSLVSSNQPQHF. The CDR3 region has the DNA TGTGCCAGCAGCTTAGTTAGTAGCAATCAGCCCCAGCATTTT.

The CDR3 sequence: CASRVYSYEQYF. DNA for the CDR3: TGTGCCAGCAGAGTTTACAGCTACGAGCAGTACTTC. This chain joins TRBV2 and TRBJ2-7; D remains unclear. V was shortened by 6 bases and J by 3 bases, with 9 bases between the two germline ends. The germline V gene has CDR1 SNHLY and CDR2 FYNNEI. The CDR3 covers 12 residues. The full variable domain, with the rest looked up from reference TRBV2 and TRBJ2-7, is EPEVTQTPSHQVTQMGQEVILRCVPISNHLYFYWYRQILGQKVEFLVSFYNNEISEKSEIFDDQFSVERPDGSNFTLKIRSTKLEDSAMYFCASRVYSYEQYFGPGTRLTVT.

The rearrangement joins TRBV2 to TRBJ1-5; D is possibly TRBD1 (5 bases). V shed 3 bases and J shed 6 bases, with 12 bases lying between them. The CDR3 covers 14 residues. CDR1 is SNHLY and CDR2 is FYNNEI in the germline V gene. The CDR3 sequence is CASSDRGLLQPQHF. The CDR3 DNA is TGTGCCAGCAGTGATAGGGGCTTGCTTCAGCCCCAGCATTTT.

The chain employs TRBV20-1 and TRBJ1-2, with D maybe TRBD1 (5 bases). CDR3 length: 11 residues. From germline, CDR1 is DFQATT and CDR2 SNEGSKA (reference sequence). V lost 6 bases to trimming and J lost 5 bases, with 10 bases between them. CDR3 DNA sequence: TGCAGTGCCCCCACAGGTTATGGCTACACCTTC. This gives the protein CSAPTGYGYTF.

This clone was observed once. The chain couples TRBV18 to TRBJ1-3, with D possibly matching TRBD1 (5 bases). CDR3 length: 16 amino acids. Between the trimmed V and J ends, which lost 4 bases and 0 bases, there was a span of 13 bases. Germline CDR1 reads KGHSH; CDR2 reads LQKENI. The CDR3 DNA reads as TGTGCCAGCTCACGGGTCCTGGACAACTCTGGAAACACCATATATTTT. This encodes CASSRVLDNSGNTIYF.

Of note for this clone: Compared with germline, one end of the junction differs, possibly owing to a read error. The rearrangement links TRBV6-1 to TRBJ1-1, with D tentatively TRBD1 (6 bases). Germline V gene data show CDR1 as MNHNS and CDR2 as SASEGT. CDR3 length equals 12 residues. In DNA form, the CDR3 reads TGTGCCAGCAGTGAACGGACAGACCGGTACGTATTT. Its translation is CASSERTDRYVF.

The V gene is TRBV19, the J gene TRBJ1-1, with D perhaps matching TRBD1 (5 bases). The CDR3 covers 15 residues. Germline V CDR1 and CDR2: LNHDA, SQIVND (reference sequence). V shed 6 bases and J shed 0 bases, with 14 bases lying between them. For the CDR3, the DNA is TGTGCCAGTAGACCCCGGGAGGGGATGAACACTGAAGCTTTCTTT. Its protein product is CASRPREGMNTEAFF.

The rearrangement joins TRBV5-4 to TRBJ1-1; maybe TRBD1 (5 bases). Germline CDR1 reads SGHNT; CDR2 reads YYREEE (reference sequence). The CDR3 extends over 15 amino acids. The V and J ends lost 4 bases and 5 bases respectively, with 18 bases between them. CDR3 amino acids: CASSDARARGTEAFF. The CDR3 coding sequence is TGTGCCAGCAGCGATGCCAGGGCCCGTGGGACTGAAGCTTTCTTT.

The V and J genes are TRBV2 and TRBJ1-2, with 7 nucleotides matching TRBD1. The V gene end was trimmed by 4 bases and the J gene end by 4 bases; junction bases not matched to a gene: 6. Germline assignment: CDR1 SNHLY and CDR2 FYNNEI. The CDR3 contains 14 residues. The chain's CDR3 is CASSGGDSLYGYTF. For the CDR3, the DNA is TGTGCCAGCAGTGGGGGGGACAGCCTCTATGGCTACACCTTC.

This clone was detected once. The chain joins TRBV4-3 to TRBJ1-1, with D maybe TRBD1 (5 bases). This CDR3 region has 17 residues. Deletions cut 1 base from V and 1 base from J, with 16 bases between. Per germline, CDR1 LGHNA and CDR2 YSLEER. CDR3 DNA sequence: TGCGCCAGCAGCCAAGCCGGACGGGGGGACTGGAACACTGAAGCTTTCTTT. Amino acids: CASSQAGRGDWNTEAFF.